One T cell receptor (beta chain) is described in this entry. As yet, its antigen is unknown. These data belong to a study of T-cell memory formation after mild COVID-19. The wider study: Largely, the TCR clusters proved donor specific.

Germline V gives CDR1 SQVTM, CDR2 ANQGSEA. There are 14 residues in the CDR3. Between the trimmed V and J ends, which lost 6 bases and 10 bases, there was a span of 24 bases. Findings and limits, study-wide: Some clones that responded turned up in pre-infection memory, which suggests that cross-reactive memory joined in.

The TCR alpha and TCR beta cDNA libraries, bearing sample barcodes and UMIs, were generated by 5'RACE using constant-segment primers. Using its own MiXCR run on the 5' RACE reads, TCRdb lists one record per CDR3 protein. Found here are 200,000 to 250,000 distinct CDR3 sequences, over 9.5% of them singletons; the top ten hold around 3.3%. The chain carries TRBV29-1 and TRBJ1-2; D not certain. Material: PBMCs or a T cell subset sorted from them (not recorded which). The receptor was isolated from a man aged 18 to 35 who had mild COVID-19 (a few samples of this study predate the infection). Cell type and time point are not known. The CDR3 DNA is TGCAGCGTCCAGAGACCGATCCCGAACTCAGACTACACCTTC. Translating gives CSVQRPIPNSDYTF.